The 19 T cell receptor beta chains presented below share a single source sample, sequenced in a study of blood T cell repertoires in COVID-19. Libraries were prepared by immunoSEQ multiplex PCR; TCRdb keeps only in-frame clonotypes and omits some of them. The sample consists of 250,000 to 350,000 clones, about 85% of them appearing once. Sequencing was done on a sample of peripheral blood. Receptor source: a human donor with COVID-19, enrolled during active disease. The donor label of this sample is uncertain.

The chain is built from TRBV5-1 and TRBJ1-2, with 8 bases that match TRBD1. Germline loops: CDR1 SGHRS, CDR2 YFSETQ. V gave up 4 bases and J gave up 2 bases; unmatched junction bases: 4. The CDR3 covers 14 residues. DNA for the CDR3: TGCGCCAGCAGCGGGGACAGGAGCAACTATGGCTACACCTTC. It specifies CASSGDRSNYGYTF. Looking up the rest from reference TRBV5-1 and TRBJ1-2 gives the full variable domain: KAGVTQTPRYLIKTRGQQVTLSCSPISGHRSVSWYQQTPGQGLQFLFEYFSETQRNKGNFPGRFSGRQFSNSRSEMNVSTLELGDSALYLCASSGDRSNYGYTFGSGTRLTVV.

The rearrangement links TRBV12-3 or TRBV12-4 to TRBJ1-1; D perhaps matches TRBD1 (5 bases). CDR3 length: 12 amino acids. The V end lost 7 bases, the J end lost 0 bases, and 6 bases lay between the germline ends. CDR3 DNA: TGTGCCAGCACACAGGTGAACACTGAAGCTTTCTTT. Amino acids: CASTQVNTEAFF.

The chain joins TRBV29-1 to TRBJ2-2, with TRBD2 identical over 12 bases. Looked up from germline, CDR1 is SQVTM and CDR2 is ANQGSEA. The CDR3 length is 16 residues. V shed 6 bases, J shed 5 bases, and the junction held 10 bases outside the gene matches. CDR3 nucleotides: TGCAGCGTCGGGGAGACTAGCGGGAGAGGAACCGGGGAGCTGTTTTTT. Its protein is CSVGETSGRGTGELFF.

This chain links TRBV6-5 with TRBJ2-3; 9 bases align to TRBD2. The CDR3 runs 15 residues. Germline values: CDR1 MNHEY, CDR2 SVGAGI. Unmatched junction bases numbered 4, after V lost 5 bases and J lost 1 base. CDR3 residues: CASSSRLAGTDTQYF. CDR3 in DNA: TGTGCCAGCAGTAGCAGACTAGCGGGCACAGATACGCAGTATTTT.

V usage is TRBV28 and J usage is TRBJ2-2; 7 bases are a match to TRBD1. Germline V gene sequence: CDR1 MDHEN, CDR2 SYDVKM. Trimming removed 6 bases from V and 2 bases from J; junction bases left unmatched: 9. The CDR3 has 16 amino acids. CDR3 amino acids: CASRVPGQRNTGELFF. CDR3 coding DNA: TGTGCCAGCAGGGTCCCGGGACAGAGAAACACCGGGGAGCTGTTTTTT.

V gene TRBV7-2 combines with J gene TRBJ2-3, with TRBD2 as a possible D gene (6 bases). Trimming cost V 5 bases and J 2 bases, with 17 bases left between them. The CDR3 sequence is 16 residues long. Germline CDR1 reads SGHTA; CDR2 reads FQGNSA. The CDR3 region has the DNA TGTGCCAGCAGCCGGTTCACGGGGGAGTTCACAGATACGCAGTATTTT. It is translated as CASSRFTGEFTDTQYF. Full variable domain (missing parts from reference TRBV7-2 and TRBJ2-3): GAGVSQSPSNKVTEKGKDVELRCDPISGHTALYWYRQSLGQGLEFLIYFQGNSAPDKSGLPSDRFSAERTGGSVSTLTIQRTQQEDSAVYLCASSRFTGEFTDTQYFGPGTRLTVL.

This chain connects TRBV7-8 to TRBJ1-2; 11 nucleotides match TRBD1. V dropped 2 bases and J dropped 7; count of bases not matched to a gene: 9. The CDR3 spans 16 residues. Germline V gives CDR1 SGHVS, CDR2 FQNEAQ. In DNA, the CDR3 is TGTGCCAGCAGCTTATTGGACAGGGGGCAAGGTAGTGGCTACACCTTC. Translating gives CASSLLDRGQGSGYTF.

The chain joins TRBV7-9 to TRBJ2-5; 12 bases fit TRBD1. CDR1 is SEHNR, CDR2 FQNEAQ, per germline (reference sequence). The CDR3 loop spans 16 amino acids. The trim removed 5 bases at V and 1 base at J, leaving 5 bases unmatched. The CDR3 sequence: CASSPGDRGLQETQYF. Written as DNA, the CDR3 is TGTGCCAGCAGCCCCGGGGACAGGGGGCTCCAAGAGACCCAGTACTTC.

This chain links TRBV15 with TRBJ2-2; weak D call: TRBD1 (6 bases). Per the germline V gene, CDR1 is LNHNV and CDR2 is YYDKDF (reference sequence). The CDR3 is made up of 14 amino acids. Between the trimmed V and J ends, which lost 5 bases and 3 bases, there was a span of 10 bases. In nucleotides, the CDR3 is TGTGCCACCAGCGACGGACAGTACACCGGGGAGCTGTTTTTT. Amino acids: CATSDGQYTGELFF.

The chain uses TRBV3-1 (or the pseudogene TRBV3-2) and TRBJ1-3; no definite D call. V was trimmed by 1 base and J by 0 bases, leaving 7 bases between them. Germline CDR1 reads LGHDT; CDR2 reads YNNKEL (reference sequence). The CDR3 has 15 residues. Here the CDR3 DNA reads TGTGCCAGCAGCCAAGGCAGAGGCTCTGGAAACACCATATATTTT. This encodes CASSQGRGSGNTIYF.

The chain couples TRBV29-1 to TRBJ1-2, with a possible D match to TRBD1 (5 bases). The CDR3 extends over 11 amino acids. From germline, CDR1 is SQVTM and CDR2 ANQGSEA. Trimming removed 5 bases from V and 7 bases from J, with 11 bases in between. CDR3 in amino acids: CSVIGAAGYTF. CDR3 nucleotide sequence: TGCAGCGTTATAGGGGCGGCTGGCTACACCTTC.

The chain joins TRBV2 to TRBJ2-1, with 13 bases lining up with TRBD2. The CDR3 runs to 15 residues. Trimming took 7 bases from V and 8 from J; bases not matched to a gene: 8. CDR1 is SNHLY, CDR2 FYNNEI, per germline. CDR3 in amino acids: CASTGLAGATDEQFF. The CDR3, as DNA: TGTGCCAGCACCGGACTAGCGGGAGCTACTGATGAGCAGTTCTTC. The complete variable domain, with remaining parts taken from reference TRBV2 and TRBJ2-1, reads EPEVTQTPSHQVTQMGQEVILRCVPISNHLYFYWYRQILGQKVEFLVSFYNNEISEKSEIFDDQFSVERPDGSNFTLKIRSTKLEDSAMYFCASTGLAGATDEQFFGPGTRLTVL.

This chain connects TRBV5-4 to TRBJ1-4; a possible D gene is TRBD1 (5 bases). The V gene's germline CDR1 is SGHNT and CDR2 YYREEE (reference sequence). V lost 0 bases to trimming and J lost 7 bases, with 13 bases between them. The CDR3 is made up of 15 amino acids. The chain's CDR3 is CASSLGNQGPEKLFF. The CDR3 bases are TGTGCCAGCAGCTTGGGTAATCAGGGCCCTGAAAAACTGTTTTTT.

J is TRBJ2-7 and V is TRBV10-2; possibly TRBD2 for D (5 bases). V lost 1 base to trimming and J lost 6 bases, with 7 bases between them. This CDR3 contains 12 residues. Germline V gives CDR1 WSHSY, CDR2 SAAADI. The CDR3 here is CASSELRGEQYF. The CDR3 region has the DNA TGCGCCAGCAGTGAGTTACGGGGCGAGCAGTACTTC.

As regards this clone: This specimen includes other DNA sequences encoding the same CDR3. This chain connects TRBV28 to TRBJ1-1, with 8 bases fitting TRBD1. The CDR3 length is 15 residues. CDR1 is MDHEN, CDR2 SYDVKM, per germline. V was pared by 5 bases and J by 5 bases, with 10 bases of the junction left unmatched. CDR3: CASSLGQGFRTEAFF. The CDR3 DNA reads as TGTGCCAGCAGTCTAGGACAGGGATTCCGGACTGAAGCTTTCTTT.

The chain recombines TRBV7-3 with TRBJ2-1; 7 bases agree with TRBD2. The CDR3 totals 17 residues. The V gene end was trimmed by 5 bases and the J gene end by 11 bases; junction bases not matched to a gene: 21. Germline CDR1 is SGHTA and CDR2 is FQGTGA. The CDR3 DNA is TGTGCCAGCAGCCCTGCCGGGGGGACCCCCGGGTCGTTAAAGCAGTTCTTC. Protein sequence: CASSPAGGTPGSLKQFF.

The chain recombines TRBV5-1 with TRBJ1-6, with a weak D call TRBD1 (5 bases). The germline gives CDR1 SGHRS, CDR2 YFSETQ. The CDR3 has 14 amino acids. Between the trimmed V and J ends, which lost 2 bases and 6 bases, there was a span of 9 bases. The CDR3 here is CASSLSRANSPLHF. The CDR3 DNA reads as TGCGCCAGCAGCTTATCCAGGGCTAATTCACCCCTCCACTTT.

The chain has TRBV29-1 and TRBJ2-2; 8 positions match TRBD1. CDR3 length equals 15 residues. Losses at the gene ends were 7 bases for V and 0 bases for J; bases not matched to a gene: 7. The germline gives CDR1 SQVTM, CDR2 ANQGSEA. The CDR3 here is CSAGQGATNTGELFF. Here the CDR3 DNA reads TGCAGCGCTGGGCAGGGGGCGACGAACACCGGGGAGCTGTTTTTT.

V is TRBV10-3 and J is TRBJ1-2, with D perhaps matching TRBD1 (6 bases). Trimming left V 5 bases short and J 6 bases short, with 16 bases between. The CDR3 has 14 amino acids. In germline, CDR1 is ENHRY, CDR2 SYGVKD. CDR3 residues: CAISPPLQGHGYTF. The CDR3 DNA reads TGTGCCATCAGTCCACCTTTACAGGGTCATGGCTACACCTTC.